Described below is a single T cell receptor (beta chain) sequence and its context. The antigen is unknown. The protocol was immunoSEQ multiplex PCR, while the TCRdb copy is restricted to in-frame clones and leaves out a portion. Among fewer than 90,000 clones listed, 84% were seen once. This sample was taken from a study of cytomegalovirus exposure and HLA in healthy donors. Notes on the study in general: Both high specificity and high sensitivity reportedly marked the classifier's diagnosis of cytomegalovirus status.

The length of the CDR3 is 14 residues. Looked up from germline, CDR1 is SGHTA and CDR2 is FQGNSA. Germline trimming cut 4 bases from V and 2 bases from J; bases unmatched to any gene: 4. The origin of this receptor is a young woman in good health and CMV-seropositive. The rearrangement uses TRBV7-2 and TRBJ2-5, with 7 bases matching TRBD2. The sample consisted of PBMCs. DNA of the CDR3: TGTGCCAGCAGCTCTAGCGGATCACAAGAGACCCAGTACTTC. Protein: CASSSSGSQETQYF.